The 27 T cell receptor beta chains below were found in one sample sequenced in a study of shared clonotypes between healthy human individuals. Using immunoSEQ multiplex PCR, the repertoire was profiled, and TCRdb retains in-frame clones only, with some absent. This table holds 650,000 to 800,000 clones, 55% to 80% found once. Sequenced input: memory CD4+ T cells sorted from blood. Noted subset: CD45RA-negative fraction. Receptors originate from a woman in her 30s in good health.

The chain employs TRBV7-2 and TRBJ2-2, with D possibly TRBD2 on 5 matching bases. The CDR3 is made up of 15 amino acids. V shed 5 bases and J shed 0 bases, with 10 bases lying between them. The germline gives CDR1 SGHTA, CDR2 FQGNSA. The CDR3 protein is CASSPSRANTGELFF. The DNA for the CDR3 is TGTGCCAGCAGCCCCTCGCGGGCGAACACCGGGGAGCTGTTTTTT. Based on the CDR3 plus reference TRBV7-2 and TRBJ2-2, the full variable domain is GAGVSQSPSNKVTEKGKDVELRCDPISGHTALYWYRQSLGQGLEFLIYFQGNSAPDKSGLPSDRFSAERTGGSVSTLTIQRTQQEDSAVYLCASSPSRANTGELFFGEGSRLTVL.

CDR3 residues: CARTTEPQNTQYF. The CDR3, as DNA: TGTGCCAGGACGACAGAACCACAGAATACGCAGTATTTT. The chain employs TRBV2 and TRBJ2-3; the D gene is possibly TRBD1 (5 bases). Trimming took 9 bases from V and 7 from J, leaving 17 bases between them. The germline V gene has CDR1 SNHLY and CDR2 FYNNEI. CDR3 length: 13 residues.

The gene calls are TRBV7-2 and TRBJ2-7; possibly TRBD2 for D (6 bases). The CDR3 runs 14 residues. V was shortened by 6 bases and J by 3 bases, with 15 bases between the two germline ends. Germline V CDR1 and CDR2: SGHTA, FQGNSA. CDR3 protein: CASRVAGTFYEQYF. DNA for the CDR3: TGTGCCAGCAGAGTCGCGGGGACTTTCTACGAGCAGTACTTC.

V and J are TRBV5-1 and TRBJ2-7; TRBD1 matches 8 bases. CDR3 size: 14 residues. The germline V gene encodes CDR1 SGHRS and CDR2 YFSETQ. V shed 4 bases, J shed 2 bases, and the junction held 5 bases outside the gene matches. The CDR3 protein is CASSDRTGPYEQYF. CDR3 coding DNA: TGCGCCAGCAGCGATAGGACAGGGCCCTACGAGCAGTACTTC. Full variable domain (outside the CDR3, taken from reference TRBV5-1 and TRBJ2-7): KAGVTQTPRYLIKTRGQQVTLSCSPISGHRSVSWYQQTPGQGLQFLFEYFSETQRNKGNFPGRFSGRQFSNSRSEMNVSTLELGDSALYLCASSDRTGPYEQYFGPGTRLTVT.

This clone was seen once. The CDR3 loop reads CASSLGLAAGELFF. The CDR3 DNA follows: TGCGCCAGCAGCTTGGGGCTAGCAGCCGGGGAGCTGTTTTTT. V usage is TRBV5-1 and J usage is TRBJ2-2; TRBD2 is a possible D gene (5 bases). This CDR3 spans 14 amino acids. Germline lookup yields CDR1 SGHRS and CDR2 YFSETQ. V lost 0 bases, J lost 6 bases, and 9 bases lay in between.

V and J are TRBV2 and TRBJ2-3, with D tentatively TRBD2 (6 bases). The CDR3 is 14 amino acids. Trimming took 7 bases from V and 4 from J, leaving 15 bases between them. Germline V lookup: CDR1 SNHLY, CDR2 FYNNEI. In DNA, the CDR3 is TGTGCCAGCAAATGGTCGCGGGAAGCAGATACGCAGTATTTT. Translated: CASKWSREADTQYF.

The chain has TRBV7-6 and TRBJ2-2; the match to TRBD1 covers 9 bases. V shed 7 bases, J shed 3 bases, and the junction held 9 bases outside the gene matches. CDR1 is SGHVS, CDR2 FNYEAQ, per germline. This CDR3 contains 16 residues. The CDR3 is CASISTGTGHTGELFF. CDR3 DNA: TGTGCCAGCATCTCGACCGGGACAGGGCACACCGGGGAGCTGTTTTTT.

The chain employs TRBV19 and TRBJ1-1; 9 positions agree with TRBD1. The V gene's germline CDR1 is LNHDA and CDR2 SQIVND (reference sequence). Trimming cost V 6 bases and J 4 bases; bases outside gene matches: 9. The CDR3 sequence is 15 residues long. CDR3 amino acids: CASSKTGGIGTEAFF. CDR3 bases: TGTGCCAGTAGCAAGACAGGGGGAATCGGCACTGAAGCTTTCTTT.

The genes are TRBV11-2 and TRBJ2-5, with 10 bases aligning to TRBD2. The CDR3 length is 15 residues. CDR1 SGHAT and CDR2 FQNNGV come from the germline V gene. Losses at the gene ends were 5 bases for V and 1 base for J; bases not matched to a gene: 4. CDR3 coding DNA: TGTGCCAGCAGCACAAGGACTAGCGGCCAAGAGACCCAGTACTTC. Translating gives CASSTRTSGQETQYF.

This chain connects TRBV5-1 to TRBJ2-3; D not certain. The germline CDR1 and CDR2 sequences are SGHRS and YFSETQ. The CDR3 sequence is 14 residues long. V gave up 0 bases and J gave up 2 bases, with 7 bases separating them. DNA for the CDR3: TGCGCCAGCAGCTTGGAGTCGGTCACAGATACGCAGTATTTT. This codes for CASSLESVTDTQYF.

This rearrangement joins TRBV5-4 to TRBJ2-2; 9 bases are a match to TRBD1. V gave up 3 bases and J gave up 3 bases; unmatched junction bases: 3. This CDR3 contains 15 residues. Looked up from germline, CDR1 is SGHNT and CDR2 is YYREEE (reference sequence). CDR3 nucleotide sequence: TGTGCCAGCAGCTGGGACAGGGACGACACCGGGGAGCTGTTTTTT. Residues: CASSWDRDDTGELFF.

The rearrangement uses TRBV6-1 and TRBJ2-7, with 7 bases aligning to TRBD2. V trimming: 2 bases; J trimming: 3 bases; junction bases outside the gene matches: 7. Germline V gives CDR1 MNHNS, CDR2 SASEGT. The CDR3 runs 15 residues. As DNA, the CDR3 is TGTGCCAGCAGTGAATCCCTCGGGGGGTACTACGAGCAGTACTTC. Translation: CASSESLGGYYEQYF.

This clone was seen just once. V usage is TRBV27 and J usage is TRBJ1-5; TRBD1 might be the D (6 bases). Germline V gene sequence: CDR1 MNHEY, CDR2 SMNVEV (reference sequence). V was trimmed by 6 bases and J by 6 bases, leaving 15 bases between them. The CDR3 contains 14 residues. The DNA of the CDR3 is TGTGCCAGCAGCCTCTTGGGGGGCTCTCAGCCCCAGCATTTT. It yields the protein CASSLLGGSQPQHF.

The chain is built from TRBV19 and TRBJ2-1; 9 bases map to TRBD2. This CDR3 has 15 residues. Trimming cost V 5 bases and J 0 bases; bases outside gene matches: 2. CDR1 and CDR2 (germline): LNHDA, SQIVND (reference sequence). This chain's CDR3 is CASSQTSGSYNEQFF. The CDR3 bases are TGTGCCAGTAGTCAGACTAGCGGCTCCTACAATGAGCAGTTCTTC.

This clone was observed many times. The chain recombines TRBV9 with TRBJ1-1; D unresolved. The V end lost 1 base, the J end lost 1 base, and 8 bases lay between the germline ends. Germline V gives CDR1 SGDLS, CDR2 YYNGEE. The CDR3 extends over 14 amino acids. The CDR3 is CASSVTAENTEAFF. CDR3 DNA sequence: TGTGCCAGCAGCGTAACAGCGGAGAACACTGAAGCTTTCTTT.

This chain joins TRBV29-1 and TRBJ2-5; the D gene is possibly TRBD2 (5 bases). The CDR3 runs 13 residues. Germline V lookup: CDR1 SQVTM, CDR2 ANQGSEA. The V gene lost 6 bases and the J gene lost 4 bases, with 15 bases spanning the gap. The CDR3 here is CSVRVTALETQYF. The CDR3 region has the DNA TGCAGCGTGAGGGTGACGGCTCTAGAGACCCAGTACTTC.

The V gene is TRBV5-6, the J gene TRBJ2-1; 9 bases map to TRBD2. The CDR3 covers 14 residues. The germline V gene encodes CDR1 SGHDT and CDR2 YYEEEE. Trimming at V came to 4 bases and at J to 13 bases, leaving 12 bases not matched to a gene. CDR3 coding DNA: TGTGCCAGCAGCGGAGCGGGAGGCAACACCTTTCAGTTCTTC. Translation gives CASSGAGGNTFQFF.

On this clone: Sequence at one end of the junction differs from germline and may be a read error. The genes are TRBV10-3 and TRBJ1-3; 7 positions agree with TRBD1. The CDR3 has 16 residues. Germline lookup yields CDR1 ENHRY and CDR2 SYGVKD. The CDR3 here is CASSRGTVSSGNTIYF. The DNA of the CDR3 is TGTGCCAGCAGTCGAGGGACAGTCAGCTCTGGAAACACCATATATTTT.

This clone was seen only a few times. In nucleotides, the CDR3 is TGTGCCATCAGTGAGTCGCAAGTAGAGTTCTTC. Amino acid sequence: CAISESQVEFF. The V and J genes are TRBV10-3 and TRBJ2-1, with D uncertain. CDR1 and CDR2 from the germline V gene are ENHRY and SYGVKD. This CDR3 contains 11 residues. V shed 0 bases and J shed 14 bases, with 8 bases lying between them.

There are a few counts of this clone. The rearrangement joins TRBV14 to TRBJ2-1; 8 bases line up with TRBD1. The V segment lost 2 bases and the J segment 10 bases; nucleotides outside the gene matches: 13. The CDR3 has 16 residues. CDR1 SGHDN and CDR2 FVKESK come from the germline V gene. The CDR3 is CASSQFRGRGSLEQFF. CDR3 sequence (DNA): TGTGCCAGCAGCCAATTCAGGGGGCGCGGATCCTTGGAGCAGTTCTTC.

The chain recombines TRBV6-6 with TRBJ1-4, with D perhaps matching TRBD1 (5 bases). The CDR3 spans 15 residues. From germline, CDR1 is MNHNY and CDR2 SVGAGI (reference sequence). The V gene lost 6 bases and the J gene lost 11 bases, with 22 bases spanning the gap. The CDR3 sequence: CASSLIGVVNGKLFF. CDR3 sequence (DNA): TGTGCCAGCAGCCTAATAGGGGTGGTGAATGGGAAACTGTTTTTT.

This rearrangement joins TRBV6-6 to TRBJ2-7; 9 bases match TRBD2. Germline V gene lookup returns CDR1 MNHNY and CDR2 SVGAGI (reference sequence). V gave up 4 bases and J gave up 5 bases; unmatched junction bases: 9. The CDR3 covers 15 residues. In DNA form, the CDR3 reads TGTGCCAGCAGTTTCAGACTAGCGGCAGTCAACGAGCAGTACTTC. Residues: CASSFRLAAVNEQYF.

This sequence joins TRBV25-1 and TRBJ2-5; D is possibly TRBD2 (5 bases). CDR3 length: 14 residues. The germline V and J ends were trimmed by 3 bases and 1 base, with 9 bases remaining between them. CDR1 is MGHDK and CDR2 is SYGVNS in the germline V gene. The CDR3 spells CASSEQGSQETQYF. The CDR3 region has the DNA TGTGCCAGCAGTGAGCAAGGGAGCCAAGAGACCCAGTACTTC.

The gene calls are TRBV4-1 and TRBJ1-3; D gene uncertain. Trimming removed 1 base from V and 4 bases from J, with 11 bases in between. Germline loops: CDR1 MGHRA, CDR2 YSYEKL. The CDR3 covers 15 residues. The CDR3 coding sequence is TGCGCCAGCAGCCAAGTGGACCTTAAGGGAAACACCATATATTTT. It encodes CASSQVDLKGNTIYF.

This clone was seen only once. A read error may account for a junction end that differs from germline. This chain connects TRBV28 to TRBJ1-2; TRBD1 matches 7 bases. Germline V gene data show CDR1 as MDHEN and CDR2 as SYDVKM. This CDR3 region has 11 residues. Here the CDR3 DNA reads TGTGCCAGCAGTTTAGAGGGGGCGGTGGACTTC. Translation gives CASSLEGAVDF.

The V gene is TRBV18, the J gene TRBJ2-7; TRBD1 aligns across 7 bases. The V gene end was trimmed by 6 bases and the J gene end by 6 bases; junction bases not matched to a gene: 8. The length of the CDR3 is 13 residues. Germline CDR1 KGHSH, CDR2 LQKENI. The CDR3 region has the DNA TGTGCCAGCTCTAAGGACAGGACGGGCGAGCAGTACTTC. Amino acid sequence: CASSKDRTGEQYF.

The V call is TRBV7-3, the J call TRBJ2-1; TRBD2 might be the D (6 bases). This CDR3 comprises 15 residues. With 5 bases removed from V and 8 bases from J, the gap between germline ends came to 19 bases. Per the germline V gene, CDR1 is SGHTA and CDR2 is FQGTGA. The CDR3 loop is CASSPLAGGPYEQFF. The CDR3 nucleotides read TGTGCCAGCAGCCCATTAGCAGGAGGGCCCTATGAGCAGTTCTTC.